This TCR beta chain comes out of a study of human T cells and chemical hapten exposure. In germline, CDR1 is MDHEN, CDR2 SYDVKM. The CDR3 covers 13 residues. V shed 6 bases and J shed 2 bases, with 8 bases lying between them. TCRdb passed the RACE reads through MiXCR, listing each CDR3 protein once. Of about 82,000 distinct CDR3 sequences in the sample, 11% were seen once. General study findings and limits: DPC sensitization did not alter TCRs above 1 in 1000 frequency.

This clonotype was seen ten or more times. Its antigen is not identified. Time point denoted: patch test 3, about 24 weeks after DPC sensitization. The treatment was: therapeutic diphenylcyclopropenone sensitization with weekly scalp DPC. Unfractionated whole blood yielded total RNA. This receptor was taken from a woman aged 45-65 years with alopecia areata. Some clones in this sample may be carry-over from other donors' samples. This chain joins TRBV28 and TRBJ1-5; D not resolved. This specimen was whole blood, taken in connection with sensitization to the hapten diphenylcyclopropenone (DPC). The CDR3 region has the DNA TGTGCCAGCAGGATCGGGGGCAATCAGCCCCAGCATTTT. This encodes CASRIGGNQPQHF.